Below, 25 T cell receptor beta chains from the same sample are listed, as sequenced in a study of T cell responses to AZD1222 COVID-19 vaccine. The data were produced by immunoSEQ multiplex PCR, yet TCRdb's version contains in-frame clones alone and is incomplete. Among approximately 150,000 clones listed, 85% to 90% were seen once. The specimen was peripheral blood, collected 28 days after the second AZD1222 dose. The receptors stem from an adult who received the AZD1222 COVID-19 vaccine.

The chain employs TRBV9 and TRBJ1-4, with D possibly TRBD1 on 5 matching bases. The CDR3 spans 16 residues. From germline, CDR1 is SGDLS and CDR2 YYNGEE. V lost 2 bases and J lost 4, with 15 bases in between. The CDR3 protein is CASSVEPRGHNEKLFF. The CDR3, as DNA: TGTGCCAGCAGCGTGGAACCCCGGGGCCATAATGAAAAACTGTTTTTT. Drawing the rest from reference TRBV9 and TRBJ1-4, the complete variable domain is DSGVTQTPKHLITATGQRVTLRCSPRSGDLSVYWYQQSLDQGLQFLIQYYNGEERAKGNILERFSAQQFPDLHSELNLSSLELGDSALYFCASSVEPRGHNEKLFFGSGTQLSVL.

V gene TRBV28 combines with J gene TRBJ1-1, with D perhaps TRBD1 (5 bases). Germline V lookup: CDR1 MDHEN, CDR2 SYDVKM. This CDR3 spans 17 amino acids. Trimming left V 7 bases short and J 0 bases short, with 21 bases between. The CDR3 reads CASNGLQGRFMNTEAFF. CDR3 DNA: TGTGCCAGCAATGGTCTTCAGGGCCGTTTCATGAACACTGAAGCTTTCTTT.

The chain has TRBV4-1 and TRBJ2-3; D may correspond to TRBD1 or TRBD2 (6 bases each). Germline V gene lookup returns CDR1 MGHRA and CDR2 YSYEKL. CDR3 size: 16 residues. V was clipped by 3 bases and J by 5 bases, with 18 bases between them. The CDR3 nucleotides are TGCGCCAGCAGCCATCAACTGGAGGGGGAATTAGATACGCAGTATTTT. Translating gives CASSHQLEGELDTQYF.

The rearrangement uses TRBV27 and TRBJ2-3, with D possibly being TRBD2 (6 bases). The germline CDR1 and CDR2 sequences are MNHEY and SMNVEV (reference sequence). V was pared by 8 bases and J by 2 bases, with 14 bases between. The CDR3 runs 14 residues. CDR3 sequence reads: CASGGNQYTDTQYF. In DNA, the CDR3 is TGTGCCAGCGGGGGGAACCAGTACACAGATACGCAGTATTTT.

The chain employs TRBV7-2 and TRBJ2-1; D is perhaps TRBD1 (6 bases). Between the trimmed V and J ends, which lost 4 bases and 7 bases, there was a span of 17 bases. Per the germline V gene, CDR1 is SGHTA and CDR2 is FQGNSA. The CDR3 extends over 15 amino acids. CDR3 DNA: TGTGCCAGCAGCTCTTTCCAGGGGAGTGGAAATGAGCAGTTCTTC. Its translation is CASSSFQGSGNEQFF.

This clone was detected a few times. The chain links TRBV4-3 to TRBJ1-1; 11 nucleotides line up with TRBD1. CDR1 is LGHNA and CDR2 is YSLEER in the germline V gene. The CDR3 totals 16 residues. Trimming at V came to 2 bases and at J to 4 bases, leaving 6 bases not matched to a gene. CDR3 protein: CASSQTTGTGGTEAFF. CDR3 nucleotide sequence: TGCGCCAGCAGCCAAACAACTGGGACAGGGGGCACTGAAGCTTTCTTT.

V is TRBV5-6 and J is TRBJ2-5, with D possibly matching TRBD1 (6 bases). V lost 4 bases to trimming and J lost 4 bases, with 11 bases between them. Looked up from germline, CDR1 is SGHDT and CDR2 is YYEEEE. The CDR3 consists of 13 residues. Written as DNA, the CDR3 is TGTGCCAGCAGCCTACAGGGTATAGAGACCCAGTACTTC. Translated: CASSLQGIETQYF. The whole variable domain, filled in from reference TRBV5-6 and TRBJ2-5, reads DAGVTQSPTHLIKTRGQQVTLRCSPKSGHDTVSWYQQALGQGPQFIFQYYEEEERQRGNFPDRFSGHQFPNYSSELNVNALLLGDSALYLCASSLQGIETQYFGPGTRLLVL.

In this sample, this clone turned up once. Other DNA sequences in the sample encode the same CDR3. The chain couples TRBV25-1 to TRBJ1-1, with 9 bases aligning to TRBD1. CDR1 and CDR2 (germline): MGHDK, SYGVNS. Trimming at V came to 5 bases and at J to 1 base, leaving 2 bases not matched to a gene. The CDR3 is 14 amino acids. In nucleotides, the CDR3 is TGTGCCAGCAGTCGGGGACAGGGGAACACTGAAGCTTTCTTT. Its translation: CASSRGQGNTEAFF.

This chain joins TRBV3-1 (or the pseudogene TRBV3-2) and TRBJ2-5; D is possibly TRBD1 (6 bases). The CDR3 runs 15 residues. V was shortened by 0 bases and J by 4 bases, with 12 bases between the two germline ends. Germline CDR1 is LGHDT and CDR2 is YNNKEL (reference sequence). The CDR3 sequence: CASSQDPQGRETQYF. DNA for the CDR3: TGTGCCAGCAGCCAAGATCCTCAGGGGCGAGAGACCCAGTACTTC.

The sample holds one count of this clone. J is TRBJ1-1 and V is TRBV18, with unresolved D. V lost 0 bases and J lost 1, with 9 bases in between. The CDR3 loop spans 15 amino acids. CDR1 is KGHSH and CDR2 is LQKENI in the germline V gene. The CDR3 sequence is CASSPPDARNTEAFF. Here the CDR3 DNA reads TGTGCCAGCTCACCACCGGATGCGAGGAACACTGAAGCTTTCTTT.

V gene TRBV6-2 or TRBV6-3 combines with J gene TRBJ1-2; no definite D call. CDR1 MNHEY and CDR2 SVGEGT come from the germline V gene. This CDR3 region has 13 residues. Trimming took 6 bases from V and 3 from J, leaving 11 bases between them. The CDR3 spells CASSLPLDYGYTF. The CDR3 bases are TGTGCCAGCAGCCTCCCTTTGGACTATGGCTACACCTTC.

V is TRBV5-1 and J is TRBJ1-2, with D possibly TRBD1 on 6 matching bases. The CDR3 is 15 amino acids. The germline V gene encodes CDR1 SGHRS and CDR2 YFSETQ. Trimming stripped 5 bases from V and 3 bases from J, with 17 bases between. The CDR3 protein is CASSLQGGDDYGYTF. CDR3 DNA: TGCGCCAGCAGTTTACAGGGAGGGGATGACTATGGCTACACCTTC.

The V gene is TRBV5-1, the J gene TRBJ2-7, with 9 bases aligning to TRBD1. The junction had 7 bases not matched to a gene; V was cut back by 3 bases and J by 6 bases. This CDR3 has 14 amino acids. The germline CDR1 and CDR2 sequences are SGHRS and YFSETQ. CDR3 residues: CASSYTGGRGEQYF. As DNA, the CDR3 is TGCGCCAGCAGCTACACAGGGGGCCGCGGCGAGCAGTACTTC.

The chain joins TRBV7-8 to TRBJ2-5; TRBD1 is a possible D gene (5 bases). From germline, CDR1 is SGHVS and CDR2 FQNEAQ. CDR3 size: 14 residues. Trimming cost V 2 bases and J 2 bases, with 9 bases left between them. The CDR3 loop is CASSLIREQETQYF. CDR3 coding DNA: TGTGCCAGCAGCTTAATCAGGGAACAAGAGACCCAGTACTTC.

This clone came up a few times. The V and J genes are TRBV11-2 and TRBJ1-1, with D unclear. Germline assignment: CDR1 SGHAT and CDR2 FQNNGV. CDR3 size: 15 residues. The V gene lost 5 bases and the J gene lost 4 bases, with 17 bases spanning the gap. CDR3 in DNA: TGTGCCAGCAGCGAACTGAGGACGATTGGCACTGAAGCTTTCTTT. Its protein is CASSELRTIGTEAFF.

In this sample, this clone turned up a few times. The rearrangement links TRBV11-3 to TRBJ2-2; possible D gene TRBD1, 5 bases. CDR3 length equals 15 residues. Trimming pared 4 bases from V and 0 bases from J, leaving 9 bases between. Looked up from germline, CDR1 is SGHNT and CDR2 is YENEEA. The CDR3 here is CASSSGFPNTGELFF. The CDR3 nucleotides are TGTGCCAGCAGCTCAGGGTTTCCGAACACCGGGGAGCTGTTTTTT.

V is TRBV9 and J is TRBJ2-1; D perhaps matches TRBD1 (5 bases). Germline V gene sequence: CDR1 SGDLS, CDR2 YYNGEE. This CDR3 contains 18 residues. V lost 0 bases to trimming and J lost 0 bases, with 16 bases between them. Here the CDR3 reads CASSVEAGRGFSYNEQFF. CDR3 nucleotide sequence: TGTGCCAGCAGCGTAGAGGCAGGGCGAGGTTTCTCCTACAATGAGCAGTTCTTC.

DNA for the CDR3: TGTGCCAGTAGGGACAGGGGAGAAGGACAGCCCCAGCATTTT. The encoded protein is CASRDRGEGQPQHF. The chain joins TRBV19 to TRBJ1-5, with TRBD1 matching over 9 bases. This CDR3 contains 14 residues. Germline CDR1 reads LNHDA; CDR2 reads SQIVND (reference sequence). The V gene end was trimmed by 6 bases and the J gene end by 7 bases; junction bases not matched to a gene: 7.

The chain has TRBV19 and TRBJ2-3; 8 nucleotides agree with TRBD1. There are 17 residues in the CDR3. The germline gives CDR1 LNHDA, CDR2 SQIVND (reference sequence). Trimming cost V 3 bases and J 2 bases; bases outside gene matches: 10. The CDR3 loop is CASSMGTGTSSTDTQYF. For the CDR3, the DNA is TGTGCCAGTAGTATGGGGACAGGCACCTCCTCCACAGATACGCAGTATTTT.

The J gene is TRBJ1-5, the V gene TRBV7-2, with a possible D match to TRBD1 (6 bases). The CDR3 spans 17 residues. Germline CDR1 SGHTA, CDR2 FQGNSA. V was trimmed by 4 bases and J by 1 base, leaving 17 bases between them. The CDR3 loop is CASSSDTRTASNQPQHF. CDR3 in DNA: TGTGCCAGCAGCTCGGATACCCGGACAGCCAGCAATCAGCCCCAGCATTTT.

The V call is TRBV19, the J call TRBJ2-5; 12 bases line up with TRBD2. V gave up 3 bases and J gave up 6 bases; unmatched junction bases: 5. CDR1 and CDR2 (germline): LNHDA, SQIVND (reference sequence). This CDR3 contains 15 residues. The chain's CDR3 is CASSILAGGAQTQYF. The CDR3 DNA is TGTGCCAGTAGTATCCTAGCGGGAGGGGCCCAGACCCAGTACTTC.

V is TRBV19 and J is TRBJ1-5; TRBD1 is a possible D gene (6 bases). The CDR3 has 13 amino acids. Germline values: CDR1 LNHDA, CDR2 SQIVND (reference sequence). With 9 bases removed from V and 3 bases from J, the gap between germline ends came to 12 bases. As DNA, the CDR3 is TGTGCCAGCCGGGACAAGACCAATCAGCCCCAGCATTTT. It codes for CASRDKTNQPQHF.

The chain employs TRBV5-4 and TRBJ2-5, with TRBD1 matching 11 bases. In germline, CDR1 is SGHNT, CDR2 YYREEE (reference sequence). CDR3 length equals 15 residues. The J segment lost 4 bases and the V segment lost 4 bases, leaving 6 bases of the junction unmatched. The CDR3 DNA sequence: TGTGCCAGCAGCCCCGCCGGACAGGGGGCAGAGACCCAGTACTTC. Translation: CASSPAGQGAETQYF.

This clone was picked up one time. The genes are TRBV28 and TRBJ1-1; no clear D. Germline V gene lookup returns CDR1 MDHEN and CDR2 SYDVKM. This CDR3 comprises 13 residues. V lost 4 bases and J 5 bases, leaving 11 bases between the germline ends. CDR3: CASSSPGRTEAFF. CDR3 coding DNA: TGTGCCAGCAGTTCCCCGGGGAGGACTGAAGCTTTCTTT.

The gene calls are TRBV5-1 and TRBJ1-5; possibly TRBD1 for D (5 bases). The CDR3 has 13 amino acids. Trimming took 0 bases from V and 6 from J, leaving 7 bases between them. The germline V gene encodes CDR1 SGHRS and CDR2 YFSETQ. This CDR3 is CASSLGGAQPQHF. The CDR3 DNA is TGCGCCAGCAGCTTGGGTGGGGCTCAGCCCCAGCATTTT.